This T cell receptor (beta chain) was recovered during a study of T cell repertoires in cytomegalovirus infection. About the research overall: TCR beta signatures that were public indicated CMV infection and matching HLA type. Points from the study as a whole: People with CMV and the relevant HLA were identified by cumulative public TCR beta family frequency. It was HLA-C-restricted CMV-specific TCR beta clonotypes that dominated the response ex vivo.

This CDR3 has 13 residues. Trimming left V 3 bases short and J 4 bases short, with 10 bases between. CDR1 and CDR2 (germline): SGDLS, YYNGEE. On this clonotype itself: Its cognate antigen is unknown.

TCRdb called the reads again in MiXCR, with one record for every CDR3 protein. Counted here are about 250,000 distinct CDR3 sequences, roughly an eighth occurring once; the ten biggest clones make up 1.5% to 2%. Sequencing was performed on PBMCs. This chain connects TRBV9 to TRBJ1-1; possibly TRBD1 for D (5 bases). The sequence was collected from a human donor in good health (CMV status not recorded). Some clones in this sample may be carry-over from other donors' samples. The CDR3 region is CASSGGGGTEAFF. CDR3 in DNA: TGTGCCAGCAGCGGGGGGGGAGGCACTGAAGCTTTCTTT. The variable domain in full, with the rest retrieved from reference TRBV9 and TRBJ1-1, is DSGVTQTPKHLITATGQRVTLRCSPRSGDLSVYWYQQSLDQGLQFLIQYYNGEERAKGNILERFSAQQFPDLHSELNLSSLELGDSALYFCASSGGGGTEAFFGQGTRLTVV.